The rows below give T cell receptor beta chains drawn from one sample of a study of blood T cell repertoires in COVID-19. Here immunoSEQ multiplex PCR was the method, and the copy in TCRdb shows in-frame clones only, minus some. Seen here are about 50,000 clones, over 90% observed once, and the top ten hold about 3.4%. Specimen: peripheral blood. Receptor source: a human donor in a cohort sampled during active COVID-19. CDR3s include the opening cysteine and the closing phenylalanine or tryptophan. Fields, in order: J gene, V gene, D gene, CDR3 length, clone size, CDR3 DNA, CDR3 protein. A D gene is named only where the DNA matches it firmly. Clone size is shown for a subset of rows, as once, few, many or a class of expanded clone.

j_call: TRBJ2-1; v_call: TRBV7-6; d_call: TRBD2; cdr3_length: 15; clone_size: NA; cdr3_nt: TGTGCCAGCAGCTTACCCCCTAGCGGGAATAATGAGCAGTTCTTC; cdr3_aa: CASSLPPSGNNEQFF
j_call: TRBJ2-7; v_call: TRBV9; d_call: TRBD2; cdr3_length: 13; clone_size: NA; cdr3_nt: TGTGCCAGCAGCGCCCGACTAGCGGACGAGCAGTACTTC; cdr3_aa: CASSARLADEQYF
j_call: TRBJ1-2; v_call: TRBV6-1; d_call: TRBD1; cdr3_length: 14; clone_size: once; cdr3_nt: TGTGCCAGCAGTGAGGGTGACAGGGTCTATGGCTACACCTTC; cdr3_aa: CASSEGDRVYGYTF
j_call: TRBJ2-3; v_call: TRBV29-1; d_call: NA; cdr3_length: 11; clone_size: NA; cdr3_nt: TGCAGCGTTGTGCTAGCAGATACGCAGTATTTT; cdr3_aa: CSVVLADTQYF
j_call: TRBJ1-3; v_call: TRBV10-3; d_call: NA; cdr3_length: 14; clone_size: NA; cdr3_nt: TGTGCCTCTTCGGAGAGCCTCTCTGGAAACACCATATATTTT; cdr3_aa: CASSESLSGNTIYF
j_call: TRBJ1-1; v_call: TRBV5-4; d_call: NA; cdr3_length: 11; clone_size: NA; cdr3_nt: TGTGCCAGCAGCTCCTTCACTGAAGCTTTCTTT; cdr3_aa: CASSSFTEAFF
j_call: TRBJ1-4; v_call: TRBV5-1; d_call: NA; cdr3_length: 14; clone_size: NA; cdr3_nt: TGCGCCAGCAGCCGGTTGGGCGTTAATGAAAAACTGTTTTTT; cdr3_aa: CASSRLGVNEKLFF
j_call: TRBJ2-2; v_call: TRBV5-6; d_call: NA; cdr3_length: 14; clone_size: NA; cdr3_nt: TGTGCCAGCAGCTTGGACTTGAACACCGGGGAGCTGTTTTTT; cdr3_aa: CASSLDLNTGELFF
j_call: TRBJ1-5; v_call: TRBV2; d_call: NA; cdr3_length: 15; clone_size: few; cdr3_nt: TGTGCCAGCAGCCATCAGGTTGTAGGCAATCAGCCCCAGCATTTT; cdr3_aa: CASSHQVVGNQPQHF
j_call: TRBJ2-5; v_call: TRBV4-1; d_call: NA; cdr3_length: 15; clone_size: NA; cdr3_nt: TGCGCCAGCAGCCAACGGTTGGTAGGGAGGGAGACCCAGTACTTC; cdr3_aa: CASSQRLVGRETQYF
j_call: TRBJ2-5; v_call: TRBV7-2; d_call: TRBD2; cdr3_length: 15; clone_size: NA; cdr3_nt: TGTGCCAGCAGCCGGGACTCCGGGAGGGATGAGACCCAGTACTTC; cdr3_aa: CASSRDSGRDETQYF
j_call: TRBJ2-1; v_call: TRBV21-1; d_call: NA; cdr3_length: 13; clone_size: NA; cdr3_nt: TGTGCCAGCACCTCTGGACAGGGGAATGAGCAGTTCTTC; cdr3_aa: CASTSGQGNEQFF
j_call: TRBJ1-1; v_call: TRBV7-3; d_call: NA; cdr3_length: 13; clone_size: NA; cdr3_nt: TGTGCCAGCAGCTCCAAAGGGGCAGCCGAAGCTTTCTTT; cdr3_aa: CASSSKGAAEAFF
j_call: TRBJ2-5; v_call: TRBV4-1; d_call: TRBD2; cdr3_length: 13; clone_size: NA; cdr3_nt: TGCGCCAGCAGCCGAACGGGGGGGGAGACCCAGTACTTC; cdr3_aa: CASSRTGGETQYF
j_call: TRBJ2-3; v_call: TRBV29-1; d_call: TRBD2; cdr3_length: 14; clone_size: once; cdr3_nt: TGCAGCGTTGGATTAGCGGGAGGGTCAGATACGCAGTATTTT; cdr3_aa: CSVGLAGGSDTQYF
j_call: TRBJ2-7; v_call: TRBV29-1; d_call: NA; cdr3_length: 14; clone_size: NA; cdr3_nt: TGCAGCGCCGTGACTAGTGACGCCTCCTACGAGCAGTACTTC; cdr3_aa: CSAVTSDASYEQYF
j_call: TRBJ2-1; v_call: TRBV4-1; d_call: TRBD2; cdr3_length: 16; clone_size: NA; cdr3_nt: TGCGCCAGCAGCCGCATACCCGGGACTAGCGGGACGAAGCAGTTCTTC; cdr3_aa: CASSRIPGTSGTKQFF
j_call: TRBJ1-5; v_call: TRBV19; d_call: NA; cdr3_length: 12; clone_size: NA; cdr3_nt: TGTGCCAGTAGCCAGGGGAATCAGCCCCAGCATTTT; cdr3_aa: CASSQGNQPQHF
j_call: TRBJ2-3; v_call: TRBV11-3; d_call: NA; cdr3_length: 14; clone_size: NA; cdr3_nt: TGTGCCAGCAGCCGGGCAGGGAGCACAGATACGCAGTATTTT; cdr3_aa: CASSRAGSTDTQYF
j_call: TRBJ2-6; v_call: TRBV7-2; d_call: NA; cdr3_length: 19; clone_size: NA; cdr3_nt: TGTGCCAGCAGCTTAGGTCCCTGGCAGGGCGACTCTGGGGCCAACGTCCTGACTTTC; cdr3_aa: CASSLGPWQGDSGANVLTF
j_call: TRBJ1-2; v_call: TRBV18; d_call: NA; cdr3_length: 13; clone_size: NA; cdr3_nt: TGTGCCAGCTCACCGCCTCAAGGAGATGGCTACACCTTC; cdr3_aa: CASSPPQGDGYTF
j_call: TRBJ2-2; v_call: TRBV24-1; d_call: TRBD1; cdr3_length: 16; clone_size: few; cdr3_nt: TGTGCCACCAGTGATTCACAGGGGGCAAACACCGGGGAGCTGTTTTTT; cdr3_aa: CATSDSQGANTGELFF
j_call: TRBJ2-3; v_call: TRBV7-3; d_call: TRBD2; cdr3_length: 16; clone_size: NA; cdr3_nt: TGTGCCAGCAGCTCTCAGGGCGGGAGGGATCCAGATACGCAGTATTTT; cdr3_aa: CASSSQGGRDPDTQYF
j_call: TRBJ1-2; v_call: TRBV5-1; d_call: NA; cdr3_length: 14; clone_size: NA; cdr3_nt: TGCGCCAGCAGCTTGGACAGGGTAGGAGGTGGCTACACCTTC; cdr3_aa: CASSLDRVGGGYTF
j_call: TRBJ2-1; v_call: TRBV19; d_call: TRBD2; cdr3_length: 19; clone_size: NA; cdr3_nt: TGTGCCAGTAGTGCCGCTGGACTAGCGGGAGGGAATCCCTACAATGAGCAGTTCTTC; cdr3_aa: CASSAAGLAGGNPYNEQFF
j_call: TRBJ1-1; v_call: TRBV2; d_call: NA; cdr3_length: 12; clone_size: once; cdr3_nt: TGTGCCAGAAACAGGGCGAACACTGAAGCTTTCTTT; cdr3_aa: CARNRANTEAFF
j_call: TRBJ2-5; v_call: TRBV7-9; d_call: NA; cdr3_length: 17; clone_size: NA; cdr3_nt: TGTGCCAGCAGCCTGACGGGACTCCCTCCGGGGCAAGAGACCCAGTACTTC; cdr3_aa: CASSLTGLPPGQETQYF
j_call: TRBJ1-2; v_call: TRBV19; d_call: NA; cdr3_length: 16; clone_size: NA; cdr3_nt: TGTGCCAGTAGTACATCAATTCCGGGAGGTAACTATGGCTACACCTTC; cdr3_aa: CASSTSIPGGNYGYTF
j_call: TRBJ1-1; v_call: TRBV6-5; d_call: TRBD1; cdr3_length: 14; clone_size: NA; cdr3_nt: TGTGCCAGCAGTAAACAGGGGGCTGGAACTGAAGCTTTCTTT; cdr3_aa: CASSKQGAGTEAFF
j_call: TRBJ2-1; v_call: TRBV18; d_call: NA; cdr3_length: 14; clone_size: NA; cdr3_nt: TGTGCCAGCTCACCTCGGACAGGGAGGGACGAGCAGTTCTTC; cdr3_aa: CASSPRTGRDEQFF
j_call: TRBJ2-5; v_call: TRBV29-1; d_call: NA; cdr3_length: 12; clone_size: NA; cdr3_nt: TGCAGCGTTAGGGGTCTACAAGAGACCCAGTACTTC; cdr3_aa: CSVRGLQETQYF
j_call: TRBJ2-2; v_call: TRBV4-2; d_call: NA; cdr3_length: 14; clone_size: NA; cdr3_nt: TGTGCCAGCAGCCAACTTAGGGGAACCGGGGAGCTGTTTTTT; cdr3_aa: CASSQLRGTGELFF
j_call: TRBJ2-5; v_call: TRBV5-5; d_call: NA; cdr3_length: 17; clone_size: NA; cdr3_nt: TGTGCCAGCAGCTCCGCCCGATGGCAGGGGCGTGGGGAGACCCAGTACTTC; cdr3_aa: CASSSARWQGRGETQYF
j_call: TRBJ1-2; v_call: TRBV3-1/TRBV3-2; d_call: TRBD1; cdr3_length: 14; clone_size: NA; cdr3_nt: TGTGCCAGCAGCCAACATCAGGGGGCGGGAGGCTACACCTTC; cdr3_aa: CASSQHQGAGGYTF
j_call: TRBJ1-5; v_call: TRBV7-2; d_call: NA; cdr3_length: 8; clone_size: once; cdr3_nt: TGTGCCAGCAGCCCGCAGCATTTT; cdr3_aa: CASSPQHF
j_call: TRBJ2-1; v_call: TRBV2; d_call: TRBD2; cdr3_length: 15; clone_size: NA; cdr3_nt: TGTGCCAGCAGTTCCGGGGGGGTAGCCTACAATGAGCAGTTCTTC; cdr3_aa: CASSSGGVAYNEQFF
j_call: TRBJ2-5; v_call: TRBV18; d_call: NA; cdr3_length: 15; clone_size: NA; cdr3_nt: TGTGCCAGCACGGAGAGGCGGGGAGGACGAGAGACCCAGTACTTC; cdr3_aa: CASTERRGGRETQYF
j_call: TRBJ2-7; v_call: TRBV28; d_call: NA; cdr3_length: 13; clone_size: NA; cdr3_nt: TGTGCCAGCACTACAGGCCGCCGCTACGAGCAGTACTTC; cdr3_aa: CASTTGRRYEQYF
j_call: TRBJ1-5; v_call: TRBV9; d_call: NA; cdr3_length: 15; clone_size: NA; cdr3_nt: TGTGCCAGCAGCGTAGGTGGGGGGAACAATCAGCCCCAGCATTTT; cdr3_aa: CASSVGGGNNQPQHF
j_call: TRBJ1-6; v_call: TRBV4-3; d_call: NA; cdr3_length: 16; clone_size: NA; cdr3_nt: TGCGCCAGCAGCCAAGAATATTTGGGCAGAGATTCACCCCTCCACTTT; cdr3_aa: CASSQEYLGRDSPLHF
j_call: TRBJ1-6; v_call: TRBV27; d_call: TRBD1; cdr3_length: 14; clone_size: NA; cdr3_nt: TGTGCCAGCCAAATTCACAGGGGCAACTCACCCCTCCACTTT; cdr3_aa: CASQIHRGNSPLHF
j_call: TRBJ2-1; v_call: TRBV25-1; d_call: TRBD2; cdr3_length: 15; clone_size: NA; cdr3_nt: TGTGCCAGCAGTCCATGGGGCGGGAGTTTGGATGAGCAGTTCTTC; cdr3_aa: CASSPWGGSLDEQFF
j_call: TRBJ2-1; v_call: TRBV29-1; d_call: NA; cdr3_length: 16; clone_size: NA; cdr3_nt: TGCAGCGTTGAGCTCTTGCTCAGCGGGTCGGGGAATGAGCAGTTCTTC; cdr3_aa: CSVELLLSGSGNEQFF
j_call: TRBJ2-5; v_call: TRBV2; d_call: TRBD1; cdr3_length: 14; clone_size: NA; cdr3_nt: TGTGCCAGCGGGGGACAGGGGGTAAGGGAGACCCAGTACTTC; cdr3_aa: CASGGQGVRETQYF
j_call: TRBJ1-1; v_call: TRBV6-5; d_call: NA; cdr3_length: 12; clone_size: NA; cdr3_nt: TGTGCCAGCAGTTACGTAGGGGGTAAAGCTTTCTTT; cdr3_aa: CASSYVGGKAFF
j_call: TRBJ2-5; v_call: TRBV9; d_call: TRBD1; cdr3_length: 15; clone_size: NA; cdr3_nt: TGTGCCAGCAGCGTCACACAGGGGTCCGGGGAGACCCAGTACTTC; cdr3_aa: CASSVTQGSGETQYF
j_call: TRBJ2-2; v_call: TRBV5-1; d_call: NA; cdr3_length: 16; clone_size: once; cdr3_nt: TGCGCCAGCAGCTCCACCGGGACACCCTACACCGGGGAGCTGTTTTTT; cdr3_aa: CASSSTGTPYTGELFF
j_call: TRBJ1-2; v_call: TRBV7-2; d_call: TRBD1; cdr3_length: 15; clone_size: NA; cdr3_nt: TGTGCCAGCAGCGTACAAGGGACAGGTAGCGGGGGCTACACCTTC; cdr3_aa: CASSVQGTGSGGYTF
j_call: TRBJ1-6; v_call: TRBV5-1; d_call: NA; cdr3_length: 15; clone_size: NA; cdr3_nt: TGCGCCAGCAGGTCCACCGGGACATCTCTCTCACCCCTCCACTTT; cdr3_aa: CASRSTGTSLSPLHF
j_call: TRBJ2-3; v_call: TRBV7-2; d_call: TRBD1; cdr3_length: 16; clone_size: once; cdr3_nt: TGTGCCAGCAGCTTATACGGACAGGGGGCAGCTGATACGCAGTATTTT; cdr3_aa: CASSLYGQGAADTQYF
j_call: TRBJ2-1; v_call: TRBV5-1; d_call: TRBD2; cdr3_length: 16; clone_size: NA; cdr3_nt: TGCGCCAGCAGCACTGAAGCGGGGGGGCCCTACAATGAGCAGTTCTTC; cdr3_aa: CASSTEAGGPYNEQFF
j_call: TRBJ2-7; v_call: TRBV3-1/TRBV3-2; d_call: NA; cdr3_length: 13; clone_size: once; cdr3_nt: TGTGCCAGCAGCCAACAGGGCTGGGACGAGCAGTACTTC; cdr3_aa: CASSQQGWDEQYF
j_call: TRBJ1-6; v_call: TRBV6-5; d_call: TRBD1; cdr3_length: 14; clone_size: NA; cdr3_nt: TGTGCCAGCAGGACAGGGAGGTATAATTCACCCCTCCACTTT; cdr3_aa: CASRTGRYNSPLHF
j_call: TRBJ2-3; v_call: TRBV3-1/TRBV3-2; d_call: TRBD2; cdr3_length: 16; clone_size: NA; cdr3_nt: TGTGCCAGCAGCCATCTAGCGGGCGATAGCACAGATACGCAGTATTTT; cdr3_aa: CASSHLAGDSTDTQYF
j_call: TRBJ2-1; v_call: TRBV5-1; d_call: TRBD2; cdr3_length: 19; clone_size: NA; cdr3_nt: TGCGCCAGCAGCTTGCGGGGACTAGCGGGAGCCCTTGTCTACAATGAGCAGTTCTTC; cdr3_aa: CASSLRGLAGALVYNEQFF
j_call: TRBJ2-5; v_call: TRBV19; d_call: NA; cdr3_length: 15; clone_size: NA; cdr3_nt: TGTGCCAGTAGTATACTCCCAGGATCGGTCGGGACCCAGTACTTC; cdr3_aa: CASSILPGSVGTQYF
j_call: TRBJ2-1; v_call: TRBV6-1; d_call: TRBD2; cdr3_length: 12; clone_size: NA; cdr3_nt: TGTGCCAGCAGTGATCGGGGGGATGAGCAGTTCTTC; cdr3_aa: CASSDRGDEQFF
j_call: TRBJ1-2; v_call: TRBV2; d_call: NA; cdr3_length: 13; clone_size: NA; cdr3_nt: TGTGCCAGCAGTGTGAGGGCTGGGATTGGCTACACCTTC; cdr3_aa: CASSVRAGIGYTF
j_call: TRBJ2-3; v_call: TRBV2; d_call: TRBD1; cdr3_length: 16; clone_size: NA; cdr3_nt: TGTGCCAGCAGTGACCCCCATGGACAGGGGGCATATACGCAGTATTTT; cdr3_aa: CASSDPHGQGAYTQYF